This TCR beta chain was sequenced for a study of CD8 T cells in ankylosing spondylitis. CDR3 length: 18 amino acids. Germline V CDR1 and CDR2: SGHRS, YFSETQ. The germline V and J ends were trimmed by 1 base and 6 bases, with 24 bases remaining between them. Each TCR beta library was made by quantitative 5'-RACE that incorporated molecular barcodes. TCRdb used MiXCR to reprocess the 5' RACE reads, holding one entry per CDR3 protein. The sample has more than 60,000 distinct CDR3 sequences, about 5.7% seen once. Study-wide results and limits: Fewer than 10 highly homologous variants formed a TCR beta motif that appeared characteristic of ankylosing spondylitis blood. In peripheral blood, disease-linked CD8+ clones occurred at relatively low frequencies. Matched ankylosing spondylitis synovial fluid reportedly contained a significantly enriched population of disease-linked clones.

This clonotype was found many times. Its cognate antigen is unknown. The chain is built from TRBV5-1 and TRBJ2-3; maybe TRBD1 (5 bases). The clonotype comes from a male donor with ankylosing spondylitis or in good health (not recorded which). Source material: blood, either unsorted or a sorted T cell fraction (not recorded which). The CDR3 coding sequence is TGCGCCAGCAGCTTGAATATGTTGGCAGGGTTTAATCCGGATACGCAGTATTTT. Its protein product is CASSLNMLAGFNPDTQYF.